This section outlines one T cell receptor beta chain sequence together with its context. Its cognate antigen is unknown. Germline V gene data show CDR1 as ENHRY and CDR2 as SYGVKD. CDR3 length equals 17 residues. V trimming: 7 bases; J trimming: 0 bases; junction bases outside the gene matches: 11. The source of the sample is a study of cytomegalovirus exposure and HLA in healthy donors. Overall study results and limits: Upon later analysis, HLA-associated TCR beta chains proved more clonally expanded than other, equally common chains. A list of around 160 TCR beta chains associated with cytomegalovirus was given. There were a few CMV-associated chains whose specificity for CMV antigens was confirmed in vitro.

60 Vbeta and 13 Jbeta primers were used in PCR. Assay used: immunoSEQ multiplex PCR; TCRdb lists only in-frame clones, some missing. Of 150,000 or so clones in the sample, approximately 80% are singletons; the top ten hold around 7%. This chain uses TRBV10-3 with TRBJ2-3; 9 bases align to TRBD2. Sequencing was performed on PBMCs. The sequence derives from a woman in her 40s in good health and CMV-seropositive. CDR3 nucleotide sequence: TGTGCCATCAACAGCGGGGGGCTCCAACCTAGCACAGATACGCAGTATTTT. Its translation: CAINSGGLQPSTDTQYF.